Each of the 30 T cell receptor beta chains below was sequenced from the same sample in a study of Ad26.COV2.S vaccination and SARS-CoV-2 variants. Treatment reported: 19 received Ad26.COV2.S at low or high dose, single or two shots; roughly 5 received placebo; per-sample allocation not given. Collection of the samples took place on day 63 after the first injection of vaccine or placebo. Produced via immunoSEQ multiplex PCR; TCRdb's table is partial and in-frame only. Seen here are 300,000 to 400,000 clones, around 86% observed once, and the top ten hold roughly 3.1%. Material: peripheral blood, obtained in a trial of Ad26.COV2.S vaccine versus placebo. The receptor set was obtained from a person between 18 and 65 years old who received the Ad26.COV2.S COVID-19 vaccine or a placebo.

The chain links TRBV19 to TRBJ2-5, with TRBD1 as a possible D gene (6 bases). The germline V gene encodes CDR1 LNHDA and CDR2 SQIVND (reference sequence). This CDR3 is built from 16 residues. V lost 6 bases and J lost 3, with 20 bases in between. In DNA, the CDR3 is TGTGCCAGTAGCTACAGGGTCGGTGTATTAGAAGAGACCCAGTACTTC. This gives the protein CASSYRVGVLEETQYF.

V usage is TRBV27 and J usage is TRBJ2-7; TRBD1 agrees at 7 bases. CDR3 length: 15 residues. With V trimmed by 1 base and J by 3 bases, 6 bases remained unmatched. Germline CDR1 MNHEY, CDR2 SMNVEV (reference sequence). The CDR3 region is CASSLLGGYRYEQYF. CDR3 nucleotide sequence: TGTGCCAGCAGTTTATTAGGGGGCTATCGCTACGAGCAGTACTTC.

The chain has TRBV19 and TRBJ2-4, with 10 positions matching TRBD1. Germline V gene data show CDR1 as LNHDA and CDR2 as SQIVND (reference sequence). J gave up 6 bases and V 5 bases, and 13 bases lay outside the gene matches. This CDR3 region has 17 residues. CDR3: CASSPQAGQGMGNIQYF. The CDR3 DNA sequence: TGTGCCAGTAGTCCCCAGGCGGGACAGGGGATGGGAAACATTCAGTACTTC. The whole variable domain, filled in from reference TRBV19 and TRBJ2-4, reads DGGITQSPKYLFRKEGQNVTLSCEQNLNHDAMYWYRQDPGQGLRLIYYSQIVNDFQKGDIAEGYSVSREKKESFPLTVTSAQKNPTAFYLCASSPQAGQGMGNIQYFGAGTRLSVL.

V gene TRBV4-2 combines with J gene TRBJ1-1; TRBD1 aligns across 7 bases. This CDR3 region has 15 residues. Trimming cost V 9 bases and J 0 bases; bases outside gene matches: 10. Germline lookup yields CDR1 LGHNA and CDR2 YNFKEQ. CDR3 in amino acids: CASSTRQGLNTEAFF. DNA for the CDR3: TGTGCCAGTTCGACCCGACAGGGCTTGAACACTGAAGCTTTCTTT.

This rearrangement joins TRBV27 to TRBJ2-7; 7 bases align to TRBD1. Germline V gene sequence: CDR1 MNHEY, CDR2 SMNVEV (reference sequence). With V trimmed by 2 bases and J by 2 bases, 3 bases remained unmatched. The CDR3 has 14 residues. This CDR3 reads CASSLIQGAYEQYF. The CDR3 coding sequence is TGTGCCAGCAGTTTAATTCAGGGGGCCTACGAGCAGTACTTC.

The chain links TRBV5-1 to TRBJ2-7; D remains ambiguous. The ends were cut back, 4 bases at V and 2 bases at J, with 16 bases in the middle. From germline, CDR1 is SGHRS and CDR2 YFSETQ. The CDR3 runs 15 residues. CDR3 protein: CASSLRSREAYEQYF. The CDR3 nucleotides are TGCGCCAGCAGCCTTAGGTCTAGAGAGGCCTACGAGCAGTACTTC.

The V call is TRBV5-4, the J call TRBJ2-7; the D gene is possibly TRBD1 (5 bases). Germline loops: CDR1 SGHNT, CDR2 YYREEE (reference sequence). This CDR3 region has 13 residues. The germline V and J ends were trimmed by 0 bases and 5 bases, with 9 bases remaining between them. CDR3 sequence: CASSLVEGDEQYF. The CDR3, as DNA: TGTGCCAGCAGCTTGGTCGAAGGGGACGAGCAGTACTTC.

This clone was counted a single time. Other DNA sequences within the sample encode an identical CDR3. This rearrangement joins TRBV3-1 (or the pseudogene TRBV3-2) to TRBJ2-7; the D is unclear. There are 14 residues in the CDR3. Trimming removed 3 bases at V and 2 bases at J, with 11 bases between. Germline lookup yields CDR1 LGHDT and CDR2 YNNKEL (reference sequence). Here the CDR3 DNA reads TGTGCCAGCAGCCAGGTATCAGGTCCCTACGAGCAGTACTTC. Translating gives CASSQVSGPYEQYF.

This clone occurred once. V is TRBV5-1 and J is TRBJ2-7; 8 bases are shared with TRBD1. Germline V gene lookup returns CDR1 SGHRS and CDR2 YFSETQ. Germline trimming cut 8 bases from V and 0 bases from J; bases unmatched to any gene: 7. The CDR3 contains 14 residues. The CDR3 coding sequence is TGCGCCAGTACCCGGACAGGGAACTCCTACGAGCAGTACTTC. This sequence encodes CASTRTGNSYEQYF.

J is TRBJ1-1 and V is TRBV15, with D perhaps matching TRBD1 (6 bases). V was cut by 2 bases and J by 5 bases, with 12 bases left in between. Germline CDR1 and CDR2: LNHNV and YYDKDF (reference sequence). This CDR3 is built from 14 residues. The CDR3 DNA is TGTGCCACCAGCAGATATACAGGGTCGACTGAAGCTTTCTTT. This encodes CATSRYTGSTEAFF.

The rearrangement joins TRBV19 to TRBJ2-1, with D hard to call. This CDR3 region has 9 residues. The germline V gene has CDR1 LNHDA and CDR2 SQIVND (reference sequence). The CDR3 DNA reads TGTCCCGCTCCGAATGAGCAGTTCTTC. Its translation is CPAPNEQFF.

The chain recombines TRBV18 with TRBJ1-5; maybe TRBD1 (5 bases). V lost 3 bases and J 1 base, leaving 10 bases between the germline ends. Germline CDR1 and CDR2: KGHSH and LQKENI. This CDR3 has 15 amino acids. The CDR3: CASSPLAGSNQPQHF. The CDR3 nucleotides read TGTGCCAGCTCACCGCTTGCAGGGAGCAATCAGCCCCAGCATTTT.

This chain connects TRBV13 to TRBJ1-1; D gene uncertain. V was trimmed by 5 bases and J by 1 base, leaving 11 bases between them. Germline lookup yields CDR1 PRHDT and CDR2 FYEKMQ (reference sequence). CDR3 length: 14 residues. CDR3 protein: CASSHPNGNTEAFF. CDR3 coding DNA: TGTGCCAGCAGCCATCCGAATGGGAACACTGAAGCTTTCTTT. The full variable domain, with the rest looked up from reference TRBV13 and TRBJ1-1, is AAGVIQSPRHLIKEKRETATLKCYPIPRHDTVYWYQQGPGQDPQFLISFYEKMQSDKGSIPDRFSAQQFSDYHSELNMSSLELGDSALYFCASSHPNGNTEAFFGQGTRLTVV.

This chain links TRBV3-1 (or the pseudogene TRBV3-2) with TRBJ2-7, with no clear D. The CDR3 contains 14 residues. Germline loops: CDR1 LGHDT, CDR2 YNNKEL (reference sequence). V was pared by 4 bases and J by 3 bases, with 13 bases between. The CDR3 protein is CASSPRTAVYEQYF. The CDR3 DNA sequence: TGTGCCAGCAGCCCCCGGACCGCAGTCTACGAGCAGTACTTC.

This clone was picked up one time. The rearrangement joins TRBV6-5 to TRBJ1-5, with 8 bases lining up with TRBD1. The ends lost 2 bases at V and 7 bases at J; junction bases unmatched: 4. The CDR3 is made up of 14 amino acids. The germline CDR1 and CDR2 sequences are MNHEY and SVGAGI. DNA for the CDR3: TGTGCCAGCAGTTACCGACAGGGGATCCAGCCCCAGCATTTT. This codes for CASSYRQGIQPQHF.

The chain combines TRBV24-1 with TRBJ2-2; D uncertain. Germline values: CDR1 KGHDR, CDR2 SFDVKD. V lost 12 bases and J lost 4, with 11 bases in between. The CDR3 totals 12 residues. CDR3 coding DNA: TGTGCCTCCGGACCTACCACCGGGGAGCTGTTTTTT. This codes for CASGPTTGELFF.

CDR3 DNA: TGTGCCTGGACTGGCTTAGGAGACAATGAGCAGTTCTTC. Its protein is CAWTGLGDNEQFF. V is TRBV30 and J is TRBJ2-1, with D unclear. V was shortened by 4 bases and J by 5 bases, with 12 bases between the two germline ends. This CDR3 has 13 amino acids. Germline lookup yields CDR1 GTSNPN and CDR2 SVGIG (reference sequence).

The rearrangement links TRBV29-1 to TRBJ2-2; D is unclear. Trimming took 7 bases from V and 4 from J, leaving 7 bases between them. Per the germline V gene, CDR1 is SQVTM and CDR2 is ANQGSEA. The CDR3 has 11 residues. This CDR3 is CSASGTGELFF. The CDR3 DNA is TGCAGCGCTTCTGGCACCGGGGAGCTGTTTTTT.

The V call is TRBV7-8, the J call TRBJ1-5, with D uncertain. The CDR3 consists of 17 residues. CDR1 and CDR2 from the germline V gene are SGHVS and FQNEAQ. V lost 4 bases and J lost 2, with 18 bases in between. The CDR3 protein is CASSSSSFGDGNQPQHF. DNA for the CDR3: TGTGCCAGCAGCTCCTCGTCCTTTGGGGATGGCAATCAGCCCCAGCATTTT.

The chain combines TRBV12-3 or TRBV12-4 with TRBJ2-1; tentative D call: TRBD1 (5 bases). The CDR3 runs 12 residues. V dropped 6 bases and J dropped 2 bases, with 5 bases sitting between them. The CDR3 DNA follows: TGTGCCAGCAGGGACACCTACAATGAGCAGTTCTTC. The encoded protein is CASRDTYNEQFF.

V gene TRBV11-3 combines with J gene TRBJ2-3, with D perhaps TRBD2 (5 bases). V was trimmed by 5 bases and J by 3 bases, leaving 12 bases between them. The CDR3 sequence is 14 residues long. In germline, CDR1 is SGHNT, CDR2 YENEEA. CDR3 sequence reads: CASSLSRGTDTQYF. The CDR3 DNA reads as TGTGCCAGCAGCCTATCCCGGGGAACAGATACGCAGTATTTT.

The chain has TRBV9 and TRBJ1-1; D unclear. Trimming shortened V by 0 bases and J by 5 bases, and 8 bases separated the two germline ends. The CDR3 sequence is 13 residues long. Per the germline V gene, CDR1 is SGDLS and CDR2 is YYNGEE. CDR3 bases: TGTGCCAGCAGCGTAGAAGGCAGGACTGAAGCTTTCTTT. It translates to CASSVEGRTEAFF.

This clone was counted once. This chain joins TRBV19 and TRBJ1-4; 8 bases line up with TRBD1. The CDR3 contains 15 residues. V lost 2 bases to trimming and J lost 3 bases; unmatched junction nucleotides: 2. The germline V gene has CDR1 LNHDA and CDR2 SQIVND (reference sequence). The CDR3: CASSIRTGSNEKLFF. In DNA form, the CDR3 reads TGTGCCAGTAGTATAAGGACAGGGTCTAATGAAAAACTGTTTTTT.

This clone was seen once. The CDR3 sequence is CASGFGTGGNQPQHF. In DNA, the CDR3 is TGTGCTAGTGGTTTTGGGACAGGGGGCAATCAGCCCCAGCATTTT. This chain connects TRBV12-5 to TRBJ1-5; the match to TRBD1 covers 10 bases. The CDR3 spans 15 residues. Germline CDR1 LGHNT, CDR2 FRNRAP. Unmatched junction bases numbered 1, after V lost 3 bases and J lost 2 bases.

This clone came up once. The chain uses TRBV11-3 and TRBJ2-7; 7 bases are a match to TRBD2. In germline, CDR1 is SGHNT, CDR2 YENEEA. J lost 3 bases, V lost 2 bases, and 1 base had no gene match. The length of the CDR3 is 13 residues. The CDR3 loop is CASSLRGDYEQYF. CDR3 DNA: TGTGCCAGCAGCTTACGGGGGGACTACGAGCAGTACTTC.

This chain connects TRBV7-3 to TRBJ1-5; perhaps TRBD1 as D (5 bases). V was pared by 3 bases and J by 2 bases, with 5 bases between. Germline V lookup: CDR1 SGHTA, CDR2 FQGTGA. CDR3 length equals 13 residues. CDR3 nucleotide sequence: TGTGCCAGCAGCTTGACAGGCAATCAGCCCCAGCATTTT. Translation gives CASSLTGNQPQHF. The full variable domain, rest sourced from reference TRBV7-3 and TRBJ1-5, is GAGVSQTPSNKVTEKGKYVELRCDPISGHTALYWYRQSLGQGPEFLIYFQGTGAADDSGLPNDRFFAVRPEGSVSTLKIQRTERGDSAVYLCASSLTGNQPQHFGDGTRLSIL.

The rearrangement joins TRBV5-4 to TRBJ2-7; TRBD2 agrees at 15 bases. The junction had 7 bases not matched to a gene; V was cut back by 4 bases and J by 11 bases. This CDR3 has 14 residues. Germline values: CDR1 SGHNT, CDR2 YYREEE (reference sequence). Here the CDR3 reads CASSPGLAGGEKYF. CDR3 DNA sequence: TGTGCCAGCAGCCCCGGACTAGCGGGGGGGGAAAAGTACTTC. The full variable domain, rest sourced from reference TRBV5-4 and TRBJ2-7, is ETGVTQSPTHLIKTRGQQVTLRCSSQSGHNTVSWYQQALGQGPQFIFQYYREEENGRGNFPPRFSGLQFPNYSSELNVNALELDDSALYLCASSPGLAGGEKYFGPGTRLTVT.

The rearrangement links TRBV5-1 to TRBJ2-7, with TRBD1 identical over 9 bases. After removal of 4 bases from V and 5 bases from J, the junction contained 7 bases not matched to a gene. Germline CDR1 is SGHRS and CDR2 is YFSETQ. The CDR3 contains 14 residues. This CDR3 reads CASSPGQGYDEQYF. The CDR3 DNA sequence: TGCGCCAGCAGCCCGGGACAGGGATACGACGAGCAGTACTTC.

V gene TRBV7-9 combines with J gene TRBJ1-5; possibly TRBD1 for D (5 bases). Germline CDR1 is SEHNR and CDR2 is FQNEAQ (reference sequence). Trimming shortened V by 1 base and J by 4 bases, and 20 bases separated the two germline ends. There are 18 residues in the CDR3. The CDR3 loop is CASSLVGQGVTRNQPQHF. The CDR3 nucleotides read TGTGCCAGCAGCTTAGTGGGGCAGGGAGTGACTAGGAATCAGCCCCAGCATTTT. Complete variable domain (other parts from reference TRBV7-9 and TRBJ1-5): DTGVSQNPRHKITKRGQNVTFRCDPISEHNRLYWYRQTLGQGPEFLTYFQNEAQLEKSRLLSDRFSAERPKGSFSTLEIQRTEQGDSAMYLCASSLVGQGVTRNQPQHFGDGTRLSIL.

V usage is TRBV6-5 and J usage is TRBJ1-4, with D possibly TRBD1 on 5 matching bases. Trimming took off 6 bases at V and 5 bases at J, with 16 bases between the two ends. CDR1 and CDR2 from the germline V gene are MNHEY and SVGAGI. The length of the CDR3 is 15 residues. The CDR3 bases are TGTGCCAGCAGGGCCCGGGGGTTCGACAATGAAAAACTGTTTTTT. Residues: CASRARGFDNEKLFF.